What follows are 8 T cell receptor beta chains derived from one specimen sequenced in a study of naive and memory T cell subsets. General study results and limits: A few larger clonotypes appeared in naive repertoires, especially CD8, possibly memory cells re-expressing CD45RA.

For these TCRs, the target antigens are not known. Both TRBC1 and TRBC2 were covered by a beta constant-region primer of two equimolar oligonucleotides. The ligated cDNA underwent four PCR rounds using SP2 and nested alpha and beta constant-region primers. TCRdb ran MiXCR on the UMI-ligation and nested PCR reads and lists one entry per CDR3 protein. The data contain over 110,000 distinct CDR3 sequences, under 25% of them singletons. Material: naive CD8+ T cells from blood. Source of these receptors: a human donor in good health.

V and J are TRBV28 and TRBJ1-2, with D possibly TRBD1 on 6 matching bases. This CDR3 spans 14 amino acids. Looked up from germline, CDR1 is MDHEN and CDR2 is SYDVKM. Trimming removed 6 bases from V and 2 bases from J, with 13 bases in between. The CDR3 here is CASRPGHRNYGYTF. The CDR3 DNA follows: TGTGCCAGCAGGCCGGGACACAGAAACTATGGCTACACCTTC.

The table lists this clonotype with a few counts. This chain uses TRBV28 with TRBJ1-5, with D maybe TRBD1 (6 bases). The CDR3 has 18 amino acids. V lost 3 bases and J lost 5, with 23 bases in between. From germline, CDR1 is MDHEN and CDR2 SYDVKM. DNA for the CDR3: TGTGCCAGCAGTTTTTGGGGGGGGCGGCAGGGGAAAGATCAGCCCCAGCATTTT. It yields the protein CASSFWGGRQGKDQPQHF.

This chain uses TRBV11-2 with TRBJ2-1; D is perhaps TRBD1 (5 bases). The CDR3 spans 12 residues. The ends were cut back, 9 bases at V and 10 bases at J, with 16 bases in the middle. In germline, CDR1 is SGHAT, CDR2 FQNNGV. In nucleotides, the CDR3 is TGTGCCAGAATTTCCGGACAATGGGAGCAGTTCTTC. Translated: CARISGQWEQFF.

This clonotype was observed a few times. V is TRBV29-1 and J is TRBJ2-1; 10 bases map to TRBD1. V trimming: 7 bases; J trimming: 2 bases; junction bases outside the gene matches: 5. This CDR3 is 14 amino acids long. Germline values: CDR1 SQVTM, CDR2 ANQGSEA. The CDR3 DNA follows: TGCAGCGCCGACAGGGGGCTAGCCTACAATGAGCAGTTCTTC. Translating gives CSADRGLAYNEQFF.

This clonotype turned up a few times. The chain uses TRBV19 and TRBJ2-1; TRBD2 matches at 7 bases. In germline, CDR1 is LNHDA, CDR2 SQIVND (reference sequence). The CDR3 runs to 17 residues. V lost 3 bases and J lost 5; bases outside the gene matches: 13. The chain's CDR3 is CASSIWGRAGSNNEQFF. In nucleotides, the CDR3 is TGTGCCAGTAGTATCTGGGGGAGGGCCGGTTCCAACAATGAGCAGTTCTTC.

This clonotype was observed a few times. The chain uses TRBV6-5 and TRBJ2-5, with 10 bases fitting TRBD2. Germline CDR1 MNHEY, CDR2 SVGAGI. With 0 bases clipped from V and 4 bases from J, the junction kept 26 bases outside the gene matches. The CDR3 extends over 23 amino acids. The CDR3 region is CASSYSETSGLSGGVAVGETQYF. CDR3 nucleotide sequence: TGTGCCAGCAGTTACTCTGAGACTAGCGGGCTTTCGGGGGGGGTCGCCGTGGGAGAGACCCAGTACTTC.

The V call is TRBV5-6, the J call TRBJ2-1; 9 positions match TRBD2. V shed 3 bases and J 5 bases; nucleotides not matched to a gene: 9. Germline lookup yields CDR1 SGHDT and CDR2 YYEEEE. The CDR3 sequence is 16 residues long. In nucleotides, the CDR3 is TGTGCCAGCAGCTATGGGACTAGCACCAACCACAATGAGCAGTTCTTC. Its translation: CASSYGTSTNHNEQFF.

This clonotype was detected a few times. This sequence joins TRBV28 and TRBJ2-7; D not resolved. Trimming removed 5 bases at V and 7 bases at J, with 12 bases between. The length of the CDR3 is 12 residues. The germline V gene encodes CDR1 MDHEN and CDR2 SYDVKM. The CDR3: CASSHDMWEQYF. CDR3 nucleotides: TGTGCCAGCAGTCACGACATGTGGGAGCAGTACTTC.